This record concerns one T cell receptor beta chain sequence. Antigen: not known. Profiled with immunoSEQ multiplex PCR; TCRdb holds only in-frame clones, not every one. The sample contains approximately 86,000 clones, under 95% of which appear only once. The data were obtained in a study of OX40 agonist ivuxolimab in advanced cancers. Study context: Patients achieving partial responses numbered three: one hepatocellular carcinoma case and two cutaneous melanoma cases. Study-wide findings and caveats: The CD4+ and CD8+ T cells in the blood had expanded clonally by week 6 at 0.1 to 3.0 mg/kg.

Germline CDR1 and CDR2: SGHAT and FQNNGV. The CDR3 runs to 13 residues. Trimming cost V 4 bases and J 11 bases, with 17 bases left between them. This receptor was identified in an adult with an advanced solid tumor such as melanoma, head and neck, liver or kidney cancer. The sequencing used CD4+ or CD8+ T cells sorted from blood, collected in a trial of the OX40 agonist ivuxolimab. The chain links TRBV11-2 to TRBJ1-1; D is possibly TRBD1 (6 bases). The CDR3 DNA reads TGTGCCAGCAGCTCCCTTGATAGGGGGTCGGCTTTCTTT. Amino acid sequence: CASSSLDRGSAFF.